Each of the 18 T cell receptor beta chains below was sequenced from the same sample in a study of shared clonotypes between healthy human individuals. Sequenced by immunoSEQ multiplex PCR; TCRdb stores in-frame clones only, minus some. The sample lists millions of clones, over 85% occurring once. Sequenced sample: naive CD4+ T cells sorted from blood. Subset noted: CD45RA+ positively selected. The receptors come from a man in his late teens or twenties in good health.

This sequence joins TRBV29-1 and TRBJ1-2; D call uncertain. There are 14 residues in the CDR3. Between the trimmed V and J ends, which lost 7 bases and 6 bases, there was a span of 21 bases. Germline values: CDR1 SQVTM, CDR2 ANQGSEA. CDR3 region: CSAGVPGRSDGYTF. The CDR3, as DNA: TGCAGCGCCGGCGTTCCGGGGAGGAGCGATGGCTACACCTTC. Variable domain in full (rest from reference TRBV29-1 and TRBJ1-2): SAVISQKPSRDICQRGTSLTIQCQVDSQVTMMFWYRQQPGQSLTLIATANQGSEATYESGFVIDKFPISRPNLTFSTLTVSNMSPEDSSIYLCSAGVPGRSDGYTFGSGTRLTVV.

This chain connects TRBV9 to TRBJ2-2, with D possibly TRBD2 on 6 matching bases. Germline CDR1 is SGDLS and CDR2 is YYNGEE. Trimming removed 4 bases from V and 7 bases from J, with 14 bases in between. This CDR3 spans 14 amino acids. The CDR3 coding sequence is TGTGCCAGCAGCCTTACACCGGGAGACGGGGAGCTGTTTTTT. This translates into CASSLTPGDGELFF.

CDR3 in DNA: TGTGCCACCAGCAGAGATAGGTACCCCCAAGAGACCCAGTACTTC. This codes for CATSRDRYPQETQYF. The genes are TRBV15 and TRBJ2-5, with unresolved D. V lost 0 bases, J lost 1 base, and 9 bases lay in between. CDR3 length: 15 amino acids. Per germline, CDR1 LNHNV and CDR2 YYDKDF (reference sequence).

The chain joins TRBV15 to TRBJ1-4; tentative D call: TRBD1 (5 bases). CDR1 is LNHNV, CDR2 YYDKDF, per germline (reference sequence). This CDR3 has 16 amino acids. The V end lost 0 bases, the J end lost 2 bases, and 10 bases lay between the germline ends. The CDR3 DNA reads TGTGCCACCAGCAGAGAGGGGGGGAGGACTAATGAAAAACTGTTTTTT. Translation gives CATSREGGRTNEKLFF.

The chain links TRBV19 to TRBJ1-3; TRBD1 agrees at 7 bases. Germline CDR1 reads LNHDA; CDR2 reads SQIVND (reference sequence). J gave up 0 bases and V 7 bases, and 3 bases lay outside the gene matches. This CDR3 is 14 amino acids long. CDR3 sequence (DNA): TGTGCCAGTATGCGGGACAGCTCTGGAAACACCATATATTTT. Protein: CASMRDSSGNTIYF.

The rearrangement uses TRBV6-1 and TRBJ1-5, with D perhaps TRBD1 (6 bases). The CDR3 runs to 14 residues. The ends were cut back, 4 bases at V and 6 bases at J, with 13 bases in the middle. The germline V gene has CDR1 MNHNS and CDR2 SASEGT. In DNA form, the CDR3 reads TGTGCCAGCAGTGTCGGGGGCGGAGGTCAGCCCCAGCATTTT. As protein: CASSVGGGGQPQHF.

The rearrangement links TRBV9 to TRBJ1-1, with TRBD1 as a possible D gene (5 bases). This CDR3 has 17 amino acids. Per germline, CDR1 SGDLS and CDR2 YYNGEE. The germline V and J ends were trimmed by 0 bases and 0 bases, with 15 bases remaining between them. The CDR3 here is CASSVAGNLKLNTEAFF. The CDR3 DNA reads TGTGCCAGCAGCGTAGCAGGGAATCTCAAATTGAACACTGAAGCTTTCTTT.

This clone appeared a single time. The identical CDR3 is also encoded by other nucleotide sequences in the sample. This chain links TRBV9 with TRBJ2-1, with 8 positions matching TRBD1. The V and J ends lost 0 bases and 2 bases, in that order; junction bases with no gene match: 1. This CDR3 comprises 15 residues. Germline V lookup: CDR1 SGDLS, CDR2 YYNGEE. CDR3 amino acids: CASSVAGGPYNEQFF. In DNA form, the CDR3 reads TGTGCCAGCAGCGTAGCAGGGGGCCCCTACAATGAGCAGTTCTTC. The full variable domain, with the rest looked up from reference TRBV9 and TRBJ2-1, is DSGVTQTPKHLITATGQRVTLRCSPRSGDLSVYWYQQSLDQGLQFLIQYYNGEERAKGNILERFSAQQFPDLHSELNLSSLELGDSALYFCASSVAGGPYNEQFFGPGTRLTVL.

The rearrangement links TRBV11-2 to TRBJ1-4, with D perhaps TRBD1 (5 bases). Germline assignment: CDR1 SGHAT and CDR2 FQNNGV. V lost 5 bases to trimming and J lost 7 bases, with 17 bases between them. This CDR3 spans 15 amino acids. CDR3 coding DNA: TGTGCCAGCAGCCAACTATACAGGAACACTGAAAAACTGTTTTTT. This gives the protein CASSQLYRNTEKLFF.

The chain joins TRBV5-6 to TRBJ1-3; D possibly corresponds to TRBD1 (5 bases). The ends were cut back, 4 bases at V and 3 bases at J, with 11 bases in the middle. This CDR3 region has 14 residues. The germline CDR1 and CDR2 sequences are SGHDT and YYEEEE. CDR3 in DNA: TGTGCCAGCAGCCCGGGGACTGTTGGAAACACCATATATTTT. It translates to CASSPGTVGNTIYF.

This clone was seen just once. This rearrangement joins TRBV5-4 to TRBJ2-5; 13 bases are a match to TRBD2. J was trimmed by 4 bases and V by 1 base; bases with no gene match: 4. The germline CDR1 and CDR2 sequences are SGHNT and YYREEE (reference sequence). This CDR3 has 16 residues. The CDR3 region is CASSLPWTSGRETQYF. CDR3 DNA: TGTGCCAGCAGCTTGCCCTGGACTAGCGGGAGAGAGACCCAGTACTTC.

The rearrangement joins TRBV7-9 to TRBJ1-2; no clear D gene. Trimming left V 2 bases short and J 7 bases short, with 11 bases between. Germline values: CDR1 SEHNR, CDR2 FQNEAQ (reference sequence). This CDR3 spans 13 amino acids. DNA of the CDR3: TGTGCCAGCAGCTTATCCGTCAAGTCTGGCTACACCTTC. Amino acids: CASSLSVKSGYTF. Looking up the rest from reference TRBV7-9 and TRBJ1-2 gives the full variable domain: DTGVSQNPRHKITKRGQNVTFRCDPISEHNRLYWYRQTLGQGPEFLTYFQNEAQLEKSRLLSDRFSAERPKGSFSTLEIQRTEQGDSAMYLCASSLSVKSGYTFGSGTRLTVV.

The chain joins TRBV6-6 to TRBJ1-6; perhaps TRBD1 as D (5 bases). Trimming cost V 1 base and J 7 bases, with 14 bases left between them. The CDR3 sequence is 16 residues long. Germline V lookup: CDR1 MNHNY, CDR2 SVGAGI (reference sequence). The CDR3 here is CASSYLGALGNSPLHF. For the CDR3, the DNA is TGTGCCAGCAGTTACTTAGGGGCGCTTGGAAATTCACCCCTCCACTTT.

This chain uses TRBV10-3 with TRBJ2-5, with 9 bases lining up with TRBD2. Germline V gene data show CDR1 as ENHRY and CDR2 as SYGVKD. The junction had 5 bases not matched to a gene; V was cut back by 1 base and J by 2 bases. The CDR3 is made up of 16 amino acids. The DNA of the CDR3 is TGTGCCATCAGTGAGTTTCCTAGCGGGATACAAGAGACCCAGTACTTC. As protein: CAISEFPSGIQETQYF.

The chain links TRBV7-9 to TRBJ1-1; D unresolved. The CDR3 runs to 14 residues. The germline CDR1 and CDR2 sequences are SEHNR and FQNEAQ (reference sequence). Trimming removed 7 bases at V and 1 base at J, with 13 bases between. The CDR3 reads CASTLGTENTEAFF. As DNA, the CDR3 is TGTGCCAGCACCCTAGGCACAGAGAACACTGAAGCTTTCTTT.

The chain couples TRBV2 to TRBJ2-7; 11 nucleotides agree with TRBD2. The CDR3 is 14 residues long. Trimming removed 8 bases from V and 0 bases from J; junction bases left unmatched: 3. The germline gives CDR1 SNHLY, CDR2 FYNNEI. The CDR3 loop reads CASASGGFSYEQYF. The CDR3 DNA sequence: TGTGCCAGCGCTAGCGGGGGGTTCTCCTACGAGCAGTACTTC.

V and J are TRBV6-1 and TRBJ1-1, with TRBD1 matching over 8 bases. Germline-derived CDR1 and CDR2 are MNHNS and SASEGT. The CDR3 spans 16 residues. Trimming removed 4 bases from V and 0 bases from J; junction bases left unmatched: 7. The CDR3 protein is CASSAPSGQVNTEAFF. CDR3 sequence (DNA): TGTGCCAGCAGTGCGCCTTCGGGACAGGTGAACACTGAAGCTTTCTTT.

The chain recombines TRBV7-2 with TRBJ1-2; D is perhaps TRBD1 (6 bases). Germline V gene lookup returns CDR1 SGHTA and CDR2 FQGNSA. Trimming cost V 1 base and J 0 bases, with 12 bases left between them. CDR3 length: 16 amino acids. The CDR3 bases are TGTGCCAGCAGCTTAGGGCCAGGGGAAGCTAACTATGGCTACACCTTC. It encodes CASSLGPGEANYGYTF.